This T cell receptor (beta chain) stems from a study of T cells after yellow fever vaccination. Findings and limits, study-wide: Some clonotypes were seen in both the CD4 and the CD8 compartments. These made up a small share and likely arose from convergent recombination. Clones that expanded after primary vaccination mostly reappeared after the booster (roughly 96% CD4, roughly 87% CD8). A faster peak, day 5 versus 15, was reached by the weaker secondary response.

In its sample, this clonotype was seen a few times. Its antigen is not identified. The 5'RACE template-switching step produced TCR cDNA and added a universal primer site and UMIs. A single record per CDR3 protein comes from TCRdb applying MiXCR to the 5' RACE reads. The sample gives a few hundred thousand distinct CDR3 sequences, 5.5% to 8.5% of which show up once; 1.1% is in the top ten. The TCR originated in a man younger than 45 who received the YFV17D yellow fever vaccine. Material: CD4+ T cells sorted from PBMCs, obtained on the day of the yellow fever booster vaccination.

The CDR3 nucleotides read TGTGCCAGCAGTACCCGAGTTGTGAGCACAGATACGCAGTATTTT. Translation: CASSTRVVSTDTQYF. The chain recombines TRBV12-3 or TRBV12-4 with TRBJ2-3; D is undetermined. Trimming stripped 5 bases from V and 0 bases from J, with 12 bases between. CDR3 length equals 15 residues.